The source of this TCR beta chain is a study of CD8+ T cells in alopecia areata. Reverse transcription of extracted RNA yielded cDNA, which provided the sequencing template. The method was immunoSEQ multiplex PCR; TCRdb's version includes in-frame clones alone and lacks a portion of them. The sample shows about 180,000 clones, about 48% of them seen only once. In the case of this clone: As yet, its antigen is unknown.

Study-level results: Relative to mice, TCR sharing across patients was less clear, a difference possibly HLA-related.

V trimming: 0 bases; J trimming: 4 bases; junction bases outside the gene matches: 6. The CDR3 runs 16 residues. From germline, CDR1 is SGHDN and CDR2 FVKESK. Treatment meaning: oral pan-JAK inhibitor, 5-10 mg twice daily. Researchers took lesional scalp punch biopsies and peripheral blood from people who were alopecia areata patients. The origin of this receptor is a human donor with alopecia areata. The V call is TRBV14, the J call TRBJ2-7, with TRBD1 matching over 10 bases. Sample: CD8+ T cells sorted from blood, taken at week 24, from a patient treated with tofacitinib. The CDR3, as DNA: TGTGCCAGCAGCCAAGATGACCCGGGACAGGGGTACGAGCAGTACTTC. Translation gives CASSQDDPGQGYEQYF. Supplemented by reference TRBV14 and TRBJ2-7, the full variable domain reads EAGVTQFPSHSVIEKGQTVTLRCDPISGHDNLYWYRRVMGKEIKFLLHFVKESKQDESGMPNNRFLAERTGGTYSTLKVQPAELEDSGVYFCASSQDDPGQGYEQYFGPGTRLTVT.